What follows is one T cell receptor (beta chain) and its context. Antigen specificity is unknown. The table came from immunoSEQ multiplex PCR; TCRdb's copy has only in-frame clones and leaves some out. The data hold about 160,000 clones, with around 95% observed a single time. With 2 bases removed from V and 1 base from J, the gap between germline ends came to 6 bases. Germline V gives CDR1 MGHDK, CDR2 SYGVNS. The CDR3 has 13 residues. This entry comes from a study of T cell responses to AZD1222 COVID-19 vaccine. Study-wide results and caveats: At study baseline, merely several AZD1222 recipients were seropositive. The donors showed a predominance of white British ancestry and of females, with possible underestimation of clonal diversity.

The sequences come from peripheral blood, collected on day 0 of AZD1222 vaccination. This chain uses TRBV25-1 with TRBJ2-7, with D uncertain. This sequence originates from an adult in good health. CDR3 sequence reads: CASSEGGSYEQYV. The CDR3 DNA sequence: TGTGCCAGCAGTGAAGGTGGGTCCTACGAGCAGTACGTC.